This T cell receptor beta chain emerged from a study of shared clonotypes between healthy human individuals. Study-level points and caveats: Non-shared clonotypes displayed generation probabilities falling below those of clonotypes present in all four donors.

The CDR3 is made up of 17 amino acids. Per the germline V gene, CDR1 is SEHNR and CDR2 is FQNEAQ (reference sequence). V shed 2 bases and J 4 bases; nucleotides not matched to a gene: 13. Each PCR replicate from the sorted subsets contained about 200 ng DNA, which is about 30,000 T cell genomes. Using immunoSEQ multiplex PCR, the repertoire was profiled, and TCRdb retains in-frame clones only, with some absent. The table records some 2,100,000 clones, just over 90% of them present only once. The naive CD8 fraction comprised CD45RO-negative cells positively selected for CCR7 and excluded terminally differentiated effector memory CD45RA+ cells. This clone was recorded once. Antigen unknown.

The specimen was naive CD8+ T cells from PBMCs. This sequence joins TRBV7-9 and TRBJ1-1; 7 bases match TRBD1. The receptor was derived from a man between 18 and 29 years old in good health. Some clones in this sample may be carry-over from other donors' samples. For the CDR3, the DNA is TGTGCCAGCAGCTTACCATCTGACAGGGTGGGGGTCACTGAAGCTTTCTTT. Translating gives CASSLPSDRVGVTEAFF.